Given below is one TCR beta chain in context. The V gene lost 5 bases and the J gene lost 1 base, with 17 bases spanning the gap. CDR1 and CDR2 (germline): MDHEN, SYDVKM. The CDR3 is 16 amino acids. The sample comes from a study of control samples from healthy donors and cancer patients. Here immunoSEQ multiplex PCR was the method, and the copy in TCRdb shows in-frame clones only, minus some. The data show hundreds of thousands of clones, with 90% seen just once and over 5.5% held by the top ten. This receptor was taken from a man aged 40-49 years with head and neck cancer. J is TRBJ1-1 and V is TRBV28; D ambiguous. Sample: PBMCs. In nucleotides, the CDR3 is TGTGCCAGCAGTCTACCGTTCGGAGGGCGGAACACTGAAGCTTTCTTT. This gives the protein CASSLPFGGRNTEAFF.